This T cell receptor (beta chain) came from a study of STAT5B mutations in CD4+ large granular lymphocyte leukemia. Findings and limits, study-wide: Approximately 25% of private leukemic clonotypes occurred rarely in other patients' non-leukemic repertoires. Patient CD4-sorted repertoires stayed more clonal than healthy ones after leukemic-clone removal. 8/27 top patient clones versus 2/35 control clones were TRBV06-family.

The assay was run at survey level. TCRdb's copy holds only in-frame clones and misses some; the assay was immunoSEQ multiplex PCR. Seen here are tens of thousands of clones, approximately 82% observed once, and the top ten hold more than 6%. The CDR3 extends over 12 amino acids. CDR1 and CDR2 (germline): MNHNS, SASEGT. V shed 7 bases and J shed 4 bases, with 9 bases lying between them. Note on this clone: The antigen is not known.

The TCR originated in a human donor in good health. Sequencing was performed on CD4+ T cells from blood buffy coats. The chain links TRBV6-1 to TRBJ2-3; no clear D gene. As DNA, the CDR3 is TGTGCCAGCACGCCGCGTCCAGATACGCAGTATTTT. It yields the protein CASTPRPDTQYF.